What follows are 26 T cell receptor beta chains derived from one specimen sequenced in a study of cytomegalovirus exposure and HLA in healthy donors. PCR was performed using 60 Vbeta and 13 Jbeta primers. TCRdb keeps only in-frame clones here, not all; method: immunoSEQ multiplex PCR. The table shows about 140,000 clones, with approximately 72% occurring only once. The sequenced sample was PBMCs. The receptors stem from a woman in her sixties in good health and CMV-seronegative.

This sequence joins TRBV5-4 and TRBJ2-7, with D perhaps matching TRBD2 (6 bases). V was cut by 0 bases and J by 2 bases, with 15 bases left in between. The V gene's germline CDR1 is SGHNT and CDR2 YYREEE (reference sequence). The CDR3 sequence is 16 residues long. This chain's CDR3 is CASSLDGGGSAYEQYF. CDR3 nucleotide sequence: TGTGCCAGCAGCTTGGACGGTGGGGGGAGCGCCTACGAGCAGTACTTC.

The V gene is TRBV29-1, the J gene TRBJ1-1; D gene unclear. The CDR3 totals 15 residues. V lost 4 bases and J lost 5, with 20 bases in between. CDR1 is SQVTM, CDR2 ANQGSEA, per germline. The CDR3 protein is CSVATPGEGRTEAFF. The CDR3 DNA sequence: TGCAGCGTTGCCACCCCCGGGGAGGGCCGTACTGAAGCTTTCTTT.

The rearrangement uses TRBV5-1 and TRBJ2-3; 7 nucleotides line up with TRBD1. Per the germline V gene, CDR1 is SGHRS and CDR2 is YFSETQ. J lost 5 bases, V lost 8 bases, and 11 bases had no gene match. The CDR3 loop spans 14 amino acids. CDR3 sequence: CASYGTAGGDTQYF. CDR3 nucleotides: TGCGCCAGTTACGGGACAGCAGGAGGAGATACGCAGTATTTT.

J is TRBJ2-5 and V is TRBV19, with 12 bases that match TRBD2. J lost 1 base, V lost 5 bases, and 8 bases had no gene match. The germline V gene encodes CDR1 LNHDA and CDR2 SQIVND (reference sequence). CDR3 length equals 17 residues. The CDR3 is CASSRQLLAGGQETQYF. DNA of the CDR3: TGTGCCAGTAGTCGACAATTACTAGCGGGGGGCCAAGAGACCCAGTACTTC.

The rearrangement uses TRBV5-4 and TRBJ2-1; D possibly corresponds to TRBD1 (5 bases). The germline V and J ends were trimmed by 0 bases and 2 bases, with 9 bases remaining between them. The CDR3 spans 15 residues. Per germline, CDR1 SGHNT and CDR2 YYREEE (reference sequence). This CDR3 reads CASSLGRGAYNEQFF. The CDR3 DNA reads as TGTGCCAGCAGCTTGGGTAGGGGTGCCTACAATGAGCAGTTCTTC. Looking up the rest from reference TRBV5-4 and TRBJ2-1 gives the full variable domain: ETGVTQSPTHLIKTRGQQVTLRCSSQSGHNTVSWYQQALGQGPQFIFQYYREEENGRGNFPPRFSGLQFPNYSSELNVNALELDDSALYLCASSLGRGAYNEQFFGPGTRLTVL.

The chain carries TRBV23-1 and TRBJ2-4; TRBD2 matches at 8 bases. TRBV23-1 is an open reading frame whose function is uncertain. V lost 1 base and J lost 10; bases outside the gene matches: 21. The CDR3 runs 19 residues. DNA for the CDR3: TGCGCCAGCAGTCAATTCCGGGGGGGTCAACTAGCGGCTTCGGGGATTCAGTACTTC. This codes for CASSQFRGGQLAASGIQYF.

This chain joins TRBV14 and TRBJ1-1; 7 positions agree with TRBD1. The CDR3 is 15 residues long. Germline assignment: CDR1 SGHDN and CDR2 FVKESK. J was trimmed by 2 bases and V by 2 bases; bases with no gene match: 5. Written as DNA, the CDR3 is TGTGCCAGCAGCCAATTTAGGGGGCTCAACACTGAAGCTTTCTTT. Its translation: CASSQFRGLNTEAFF.

V gene TRBV9 combines with J gene TRBJ1-1; possibly TRBD1 for D (5 bases). The V gene lost 0 bases and the J gene lost 6 bases, with 12 bases spanning the gap. The CDR3 covers 14 residues. Germline CDR1 is SGDLS and CDR2 is YYNGEE. CDR3 bases: TGTGCCAGCAGCGTAGGCCCTACAGGCCCTGAAGCTTTCTTT. Translated, it gives CASSVGPTGPEAFF.

This clone has only a few counts. Germline is not matched at one junction end, which may reflect a read error. The gene calls are TRBV19 and TRBJ2-7; 10 bases match TRBD2. The CDR3 contains 19 residues. The V gene's germline CDR1 is LNHDA and CDR2 SQIVND (reference sequence). This CDR3 reads CASSIDPKRWDSDSGRRSF. For the CDR3, the DNA is TGTGCCAGTAGTATAGATCCCAAAAGGTGGGATTCGGATAGCGGGAGGAGGTCTTTC.

This clone was seen only a few times. V gene TRBV5-4 combines with J gene TRBJ2-2; 7 bases fit TRBD1. The J segment lost 1 base and the V segment lost 0 bases, leaving 3 bases of the junction unmatched. CDR1 SGHNT and CDR2 YYREEE come from the germline V gene (reference sequence). The CDR3 is made up of 16 amino acids. This CDR3 is CASSLGGGWNTGELFF. The CDR3 DNA is TGTGCCAGCAGCTTGGGAGGGGGCTGGAACACCGGGGAGCTGTTTTTT.

V is TRBV5-4 and J is TRBJ1-3, with D maybe TRBD1 (5 bases). With 1 base removed from V and 1 base from J, the gap between germline ends came to 12 bases. This CDR3 is built from 16 residues. The V gene's germline CDR1 is SGHNT and CDR2 YYREEE (reference sequence). The CDR3 bases are TGTGCCAGCAGCTTGCCAGGGCCTGTATCTGGAAACACCATATATTTT. This codes for CASSLPGPVSGNTIYF.

This chain links TRBV5-4 with TRBJ2-3; TRBD2 matches 8 bases. The trim removed 0 bases at V and 1 base at J, leaving 1 base unmatched. The CDR3 is 15 residues long. CDR1 is SGHNT, CDR2 YYREEE, per germline (reference sequence). The DNA of the CDR3 is TGTGCCAGCAGCTTGGGAGCGGGAGGCACAGATACGCAGTATTTT. Translated: CASSLGAGGTDTQYF.

V usage is TRBV5-1 and J usage is TRBJ1-2; D not certain. V lost 0 bases and J 5 bases, leaving 8 bases between the germline ends. The CDR3 has 13 residues. Per the germline V gene, CDR1 is SGHRS and CDR2 is YFSETQ. CDR3 nucleotide sequence: TGCGCCAGCAGCTTGGAAGCGGGATATGGCTACACCTTC. Encoded protein: CASSLEAGYGYTF. The full variable domain, its missing parts supplied by reference TRBV5-1 and TRBJ1-2, is KAGVTQTPRYLIKTRGQQVTLSCSPISGHRSVSWYQQTPGQGLQFLFEYFSETQRNKGNFPGRFSGRQFSNSRSEMNVSTLELGDSALYLCASSLEAGYGYTFGSGTRLTVV.

The chain has TRBV25-1 and TRBJ2-5; 10 bases agree with TRBD2. Germline loops: CDR1 MGHDK, CDR2 SYGVNS. The CDR3 loop spans 16 amino acids. Trimming cost V 6 bases and J 1 base; bases outside gene matches: 8. CDR3 in amino acids: CASSPLAGDLQETQYF. The CDR3 DNA is TGTGCCAGCAGCCCCCTAGCGGGGGACCTCCAAGAGACCCAGTACTTC.

The rearrangement links TRBV15 to TRBJ2-3; tentative D call: TRBD2 (7 bases). Germline CDR1 reads LNHNV; CDR2 reads YYDKDF (reference sequence). Deletions cut 0 bases from V and 7 bases from J, with 29 bases between. This CDR3 is built from 20 residues. The CDR3, as DNA: TGTGCCACCAGCAGAGATTTACCAGGGGAGGGGAGCGGGCTCAGGCATACGCAGTATTTT. It is translated as CATSRDLPGEGSGLRHTQYF.

This rearrangement joins TRBV19 to TRBJ2-2, with 8 nucleotides matching TRBD1. The CDR3 is 15 residues long. V lost 4 bases to trimming and J lost 3 bases; unmatched junction nucleotides: 4. The germline V gene encodes CDR1 LNHDA and CDR2 SQIVND (reference sequence). The CDR3 sequence is CASSTDRGHTGELFF. CDR3 bases: TGTGCCAGTAGTACCGACAGGGGTCACACCGGGGAGCTGTTTTTT. Supplemented by reference TRBV19 and TRBJ2-2, the full variable domain reads DGGITQSPKYLFRKEGQNVTLSCEQNLNHDAMYWYRQDPGQGLRLIYYSQIVNDFQKGDIAEGYSVSREKKESFPLTVTSAQKNPTAFYLCASSTDRGHTGELFFGEGSRLTVL.

The chain links TRBV5-1 to TRBJ1-2, with D perhaps TRBD1 (6 bases). Trimming took off 2 bases at V and 2 bases at J, with 7 bases between the two ends. The CDR3 is made up of 13 amino acids. Germline CDR1 and CDR2: SGHRS and YFSETQ. The CDR3 here is CASSFDRNYGYTF. The DNA for the CDR3 is TGCGCCAGCAGCTTTGACAGGAACTATGGCTACACCTTC.

The chain uses TRBV27 and TRBJ1-4; 8 bases agree with TRBD1. Looked up from germline, CDR1 is MNHEY and CDR2 is SMNVEV (reference sequence). The ends lost 2 bases at V and 8 bases at J; junction bases unmatched: 4. This CDR3 has 14 residues. The CDR3, as DNA: TGTGCCAGCAGTTTACAGGGGGCTCAAGAAAAACTGTTTTTT. Translation gives CASSLQGAQEKLFF.

The sample holds one count of this clone. The gene calls are TRBV6-4 and TRBJ2-2, with D perhaps TRBD2 (5 bases). CDR3 length: 18 amino acids. V lost 5 bases and J 0 bases, leaving 19 bases between the germline ends. Germline-derived CDR1 and CDR2 are MRHNA and SNTAGT. CDR3 in amino acids: CASSQYSGVGANTGELFF. The CDR3 region has the DNA TGTGCCAGCAGTCAGTACAGCGGCGTCGGGGCGAACACCGGGGAGCTGTTTTTT.

The chain links TRBV9 to TRBJ2-1; no firm D call. V lost 0 bases and J 4 bases, leaving 14 bases between the germline ends. The CDR3 runs 16 residues. Germline V lookup: CDR1 SGDLS, CDR2 YYNGEE. The CDR3 DNA is TGTGCCAGCAGCGTAGGGCTGGGCAAAGGTTACAATGAGCAGTTCTTC. Its translation: CASSVGLGKGYNEQFF.

The sample holds a few counts of this clone. The rearrangement links TRBV5-1 to TRBJ2-1; 10 bases line up with TRBD2. CDR1 and CDR2 from the germline V gene are SGHRS and YFSETQ. This CDR3 is 17 amino acids long. The ends lost 5 bases at V and 4 bases at J; junction bases unmatched: 12. The CDR3 DNA sequence: TGCGCCAGCAGTCAAGGTTTGACTAGCGGGTCTTACAATGAGCAGTTCTTC. Amino acids: CASSQGLTSGSYNEQFF.

The rearrangement joins TRBV21-1 to TRBJ2-7; TRBD2 reflects the table's D call only, with no check against the DNA. TRBV21-1 is designated a pseudogene. The CDR3 has 15 residues. This chain's CDR3 is CASSITRGGGREQYF. For the CDR3, the DNA is TGTGCCAGCAGCATAACTCGGGGCGGGGGGCGCGAGCAGTACTTC.

The chain is built from TRBV7-2 and TRBJ2-2, with 10 nucleotides matching TRBD2. With 4 bases clipped from V and 7 bases from J, the junction kept 15 bases outside the gene matches. In germline, CDR1 is SGHTA, CDR2 FQGNSA. This CDR3 is 18 amino acids long. CDR3 loop: CASSSGAGGRDYRGELFF. The CDR3 coding sequence is TGTGCCAGCAGCTCAGGAGCGGGGGGGCGGGACTACCGCGGGGAGCTGTTTTTT.

The rearrangement links TRBV11-2 to TRBJ1-4; no clear D. Germline V lookup: CDR1 SGHAT, CDR2 FQNNGV. The CDR3 contains 14 residues. Trimming removed 5 bases from V and 7 bases from J, with 14 bases in between. The CDR3 is CASSPQTIGEKLFF. The CDR3 DNA follows: TGTGCCAGCAGCCCTCAGACAATCGGTGAAAAACTGTTTTTT.

V and J are TRBV4-1 and TRBJ1-4, with 10 bases aligning to TRBD1. CDR1 MGHRA and CDR2 YSYEKL come from the germline V gene. The junction had 4 bases not matched to a gene; V was cut back by 0 bases and J by 0 bases. The CDR3 is 18 amino acids. CDR3 bases: TGCGCCAGCAGCCAAGATCCCGGGACAGGGGCAACTAATGAAAAACTGTTTTTT. This gives the protein CASSQDPGTGATNEKLFF.

This chain links TRBV7-2 with TRBJ2-1, with TRBD1 matching over 8 bases. In germline, CDR1 is SGHTA, CDR2 FQGNSA. The V segment lost 5 bases and the J segment 4 bases; nucleotides outside the gene matches: 10. CDR3 size: 16 residues. The CDR3 sequence: CASSTPTGARYNEQFF. For the CDR3, the DNA is TGTGCCAGCAGCACTCCGACAGGGGCCCGTTACAATGAGCAGTTCTTC.